Shown below are 14 T cell receptor beta chains from a single sample sequenced in a study of shared clonotypes between healthy human individuals. In the naive CD8 group, cells lacked CD45RO and were positively selected for CCR7, so terminally differentiated effector memory CD45RA+ cells were left out. Data came from immunoSEQ multiplex PCR; TCRdb stores just in-frame clones and leaves some out. Among some 2 million clones listed, less than 95% were seen once. Sequencing was done on a sample of naive CD8+ T cells sorted from blood. The source of these receptors is a man in his late teens or twenties in good health.

About this clone itself: The identical CDR3 is also encoded by other nucleotide sequences in the sample. This chain joins TRBV5-1 and TRBJ2-5; a weak D match, TRBD2 (5 bases). CDR1 and CDR2 from the germline V gene are SGHRS and YFSETQ. The length of the CDR3 is 15 residues. The germline V and J ends were trimmed by 1 base and 0 bases, with 10 bases remaining between them. CDR3 loop: CASSLTSGYQETQYF. The CDR3 nucleotides are TGCGCCAGCAGCTTGACCAGCGGATACCAAGAGACCCAGTACTTC.

The chain recombines TRBV5-6 with TRBJ2-7, with a possible D match to TRBD2 (6 bases). Germline V gene data show CDR1 as SGHDT and CDR2 as YYEEEE. The CDR3 has 13 amino acids. V shed 6 bases and J shed 0 bases, with 10 bases lying between them. This chain's CDR3 is CASKGGASYEQYF. In DNA, the CDR3 is TGTGCCAGCAAAGGCGGGGCCTCCTACGAGCAGTACTTC. Based on the CDR3 plus reference TRBV5-6 and TRBJ2-7, the full variable domain is DAGVTQSPTHLIKTRGQQVTLRCSPKSGHDTVSWYQQALGQGPQFIFQYYEEEERQRGNFPDRFSGHQFPNYSSELNVNALLLGDSALYLCASKGGASYEQYFGPGTRLTVT.

The chain combines TRBV7-2 with TRBJ1-5; possible D gene TRBD1, 6 bases. Per germline, CDR1 SGHTA and CDR2 FQGNSA. The CDR3 is made up of 15 amino acids. V dropped 1 base and J dropped 0 bases, with 7 bases sitting between them. CDR3 loop: CASSLVTGSNQPQHF. The CDR3 region has the DNA TGTGCCAGCAGCTTAGTGACAGGTAGCAATCAGCCCCAGCATTTT. The entire variable domain, with the rest obtained from reference TRBV7-2 and TRBJ1-5, is as follows: GAGVSQSPSNKVTEKGKDVELRCDPISGHTALYWYRQSLGQGLEFLIYFQGNSAPDKSGLPSDRFSAERTGGSVSTLTIQRTQQEDSAVYLCASSLVTGSNQPQHFGDGTRLSIL.

To note about this clone: The junction departs from germline at one end; a sequencing error may be responsible. J is TRBJ2-3 and V is TRBV7-7, with D tentatively TRBD2 (6 bases). The CDR3 sequence is 15 residues long. CDR1 is SSHAT and CDR2 is FNYEAQ in the germline V gene (reference sequence). The CDR3 bases are TGTGCTAGCAGCATACTTCCGACTAGTGCAGATACGCAGTATTTT. This sequence encodes CASSILPTSADTQYF.

The chain recombines TRBV7-9 with TRBJ2-2; TRBD2 aligns across 7 bases. The germline gives CDR1 SEHNR, CDR2 FQNEAQ (reference sequence). With V trimmed by 2 bases and J by 4 bases, 4 bases remained unmatched. The CDR3 spans 15 residues. CDR3 residues: CASSLPGLFTGELFF. The CDR3 DNA sequence: TGTGCCAGCAGCTTACCGGGACTATTCACCGGGGAGCTGTTTTTT.

This chain joins TRBV7-9 and TRBJ2-3; D remains unclear. CDR3 size: 14 residues. Germline CDR1 reads SEHNR; CDR2 reads FQNEAQ (reference sequence). V gave up 1 base and J gave up 6 bases, with 11 bases separating them. The CDR3 here is CASSLVSLSDTQYF. CDR3 DNA: TGTGCCAGCAGCTTAGTATCCCTCTCTGATACGCAGTATTTT.

A word on this clone: A junction boundary mismatches the germline segment, possibly from a read error. The V call is TRBV7-7, the J call TRBJ2-5, with 8 bases lining up with TRBD1. This CDR3 is built from 15 residues. Germline V gives CDR1 SSHAT, CDR2 FNYEAQ (reference sequence). CDR3 bases: TGTGCTAGCAGCTTCCGACAGGGGTCAGGAGAGACCCAGTACTTC. Translating gives CASSFRQGSGETQYF.

The rearrangement joins TRBV4-1 to TRBJ1-4; unclear D gene. Trimming pared 3 bases from V and 6 bases from J, leaving 14 bases between. This CDR3 contains 15 residues. The germline V gene has CDR1 MGHRA and CDR2 YSYEKL. The CDR3 nucleotides read TGCGCCAGCAGCCAGGCGGGATCCGCGGATGAAAAACTGTTTTTT. Translating it yields CASSQAGSADEKLFF.

This chain links TRBV10-2 with TRBJ1-2; 10 nucleotides align to TRBD1. This CDR3 has 16 amino acids. Germline V lookup: CDR1 WSHSY, CDR2 SAAADI. V lost 0 bases to trimming and J lost 3 bases; unmatched junction nucleotides: 4. CDR3 loop: CASSESAGQGYYGYTF. The CDR3 region has the DNA TGCGCCAGCAGTGAGTCGGCGGGACAGGGGTACTATGGCTACACCTTC.

The CDR3 is CAIRLSEEETQYF. The CDR3, as DNA: TGTGCCATCAGACTGTCGGAAGAAGAGACCCAGTACTTC. The chain combines TRBV10-3 with TRBJ2-5; D is undetermined. With 6 bases removed from V and 3 bases from J, the gap between germline ends came to 11 bases. Germline CDR1 reads ENHRY; CDR2 reads SYGVKD. The CDR3 runs to 13 residues.

The rearrangement links TRBV2 to TRBJ1-2; possibly TRBD1 for D (5 bases). Trimming removed 4 bases from V and 6 bases from J, with 18 bases in between. CDR1 SNHLY and CDR2 FYNNEI come from the germline V gene. The length of the CDR3 is 15 residues. The CDR3 nucleotides read TGTGCCAGCAGTGGACCCCGGGGACCCTTCCATGGCTACACCTTC. This encodes CASSGPRGPFHGYTF.

The chain recombines TRBV27 with TRBJ2-1; D is unresolved. The V gene's germline CDR1 is MNHEY and CDR2 SMNVEV (reference sequence). Trimming took off 3 bases at V and 2 bases at J, with 8 bases between the two ends. This CDR3 region has 14 residues. The CDR3 sequence: CASSLGWPYNEQFF. CDR3 bases: TGTGCCAGCAGTTTGGGGTGGCCCTACAATGAGCAGTTCTTC.

V is TRBV27 and J is TRBJ1-5; 8 nucleotides align to TRBD1. The germline gives CDR1 MNHEY, CDR2 SMNVEV (reference sequence). V was clipped by 3 bases and J by 6 bases; unmatched bases: 16. The CDR3 extends over 18 amino acids. In nucleotides, the CDR3 is TGTGCCAGCAGTTTCCTAGTTCCCCAGGGGGCAGGACTTCAGCCCCAGCATTTT. This gives the protein CASSFLVPQGAGLQPQHF.

This chain joins TRBV28 and TRBJ2-1; tentatively, D is TRBD1 or TRBD2 (5 bases each). Trimming took off 6 bases at V and 8 bases at J, with 23 bases between the two ends. Germline CDR1 reads MDHEN; CDR2 reads SYDVKM. This CDR3 has 16 residues. CDR3 sequence reads: CASSTGRDGVWHEQFF. DNA of the CDR3: TGTGCCAGCAGCACGGGACGGGACGGCGTTTGGCATGAGCAGTTCTTC.